This T cell receptor beta chain was observed in a study of response to subunit inactivated influenza vaccine. Study conclusions and caveats: A suggestion made by the authors is that each seasonal influenza vaccination recruits few new T cells.

In regard to this clonotype: Antigen: not known.

Using its own MiXCR run on the RT-PCR reads, TCRdb lists one record per CDR3 protein. The table records about 540,000 distinct CDR3 sequences, around 13% of them present only once. Source: PBMCs from blood, taken 12 days after vaccination. The sequence derives from a man aged 50-59 years who received an inactivated influenza vaccine.

The DNA of the CDR3 is TGTGCCAGTAAGCCTGCTGATTCACCCCTCCACTTT. Encoded protein: CASKPADSPLHF. V is TRBV12-3 or TRBV12-4 and J is TRBJ1-6; no reliable D call. There are 12 residues in the CDR3. With 9 bases removed from V and 8 bases from J, the gap between germline ends came to 11 bases.